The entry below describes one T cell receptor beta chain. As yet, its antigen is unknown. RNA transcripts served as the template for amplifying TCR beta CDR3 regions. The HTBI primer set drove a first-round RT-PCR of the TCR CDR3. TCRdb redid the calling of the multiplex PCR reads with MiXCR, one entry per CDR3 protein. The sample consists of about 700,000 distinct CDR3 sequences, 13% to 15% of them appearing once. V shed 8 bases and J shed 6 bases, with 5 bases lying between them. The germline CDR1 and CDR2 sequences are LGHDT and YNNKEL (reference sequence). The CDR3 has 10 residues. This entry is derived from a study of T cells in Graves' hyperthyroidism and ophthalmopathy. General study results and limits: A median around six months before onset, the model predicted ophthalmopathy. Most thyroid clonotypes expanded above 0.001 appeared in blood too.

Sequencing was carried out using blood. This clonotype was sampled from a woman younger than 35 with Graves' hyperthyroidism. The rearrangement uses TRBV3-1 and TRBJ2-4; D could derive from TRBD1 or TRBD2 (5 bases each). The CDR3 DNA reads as TGTGCCAGCGGGGGAAACATTCAGTACTTC. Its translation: CASGGNIQYF.